This TCR beta chain was obtained from a study of T cells in Graves' hyperthyroidism and ophthalmopathy. Broader study findings: Most thyroid-expanded clonotypes above 0.001 were also found in blood.

Ophthalmopathy patients all had a Clinical Activity Score of at least 3, a NOSPECS grade of at least 4 and disease under 3 months old. Not enrolled were patients with uncontrolled infection, other autoimmune disease, pregnancy or lactation. A note on this clonotype: Its antigen is currently unknown.

From RNA transcripts, TCR beta CDR3 regions were amplified. A set of HTBI primers served as the primers for a first-round RT-PCR of the TCR CDR3. Each CDR3 protein gets one entry after TCRdb re-called the multiplex PCR reads with MiXCR. The sample holds hundreds of thousands of distinct CDR3 sequences, about 14% seen once. The sample comprised blood. The receptor comes from a woman aged 50 to 60 with Graves' ophthalmopathy.

The CDR3 reads CSVRLAHSYEQYF. CDR3 DNA: TGCAGCGTAAGACTAGCGCACTCCTACGAGCAGTACTTC. This chain uses TRBV29-1 with TRBJ2-7; TRBD2 matches at 8 bases. Losses at the gene ends were 6 bases for V and 0 bases for J; bases not matched to a gene: 4. The CDR3 spans 13 residues. Looked up from germline, CDR1 is SQVTM and CDR2 is ANQGSEA.